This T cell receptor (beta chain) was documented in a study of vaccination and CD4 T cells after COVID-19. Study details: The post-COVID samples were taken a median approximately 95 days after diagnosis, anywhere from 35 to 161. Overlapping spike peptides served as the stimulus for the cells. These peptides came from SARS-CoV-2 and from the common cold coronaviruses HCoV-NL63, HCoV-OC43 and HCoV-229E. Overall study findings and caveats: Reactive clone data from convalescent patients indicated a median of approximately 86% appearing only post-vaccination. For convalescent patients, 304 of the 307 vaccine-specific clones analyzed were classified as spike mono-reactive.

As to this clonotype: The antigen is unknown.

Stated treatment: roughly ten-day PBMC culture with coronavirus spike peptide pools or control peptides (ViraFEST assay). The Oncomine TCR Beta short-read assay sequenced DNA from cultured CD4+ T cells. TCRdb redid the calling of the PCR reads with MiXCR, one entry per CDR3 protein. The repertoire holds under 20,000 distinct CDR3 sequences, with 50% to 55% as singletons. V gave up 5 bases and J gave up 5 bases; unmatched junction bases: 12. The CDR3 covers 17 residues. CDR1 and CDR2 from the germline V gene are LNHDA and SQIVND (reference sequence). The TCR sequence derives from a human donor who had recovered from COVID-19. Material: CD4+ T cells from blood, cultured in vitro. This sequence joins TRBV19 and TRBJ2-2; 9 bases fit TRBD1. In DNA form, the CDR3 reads TGTGCCAGTAGTCCAAGCTGGACAGGGGTGGGAACCGGGGAGCTGTTTTTT. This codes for CASSPSWTGVGTGELFF.